Each of the 3 T cell receptor beta chains below was sequenced from the same sample in a study of technical replicates of blood from several donors. Sequencing used immunoSEQ multiplex PCR; TCRdb keeps in-frame clones, though not all of them. The repertoire holds 91,000 or so clones, roughly 96% seen once, with over 0.25% in the top ten. The sequenced sample was T cells isolated from PBMCs. The origin of the receptors is a human donor in good health.

The rearrangement uses TRBV6-4 and TRBJ1-5, with 7 bases identical to TRBD1. There are 15 residues in the CDR3. The germline gives CDR1 MRHNA, CDR2 SNTAGT. The V and J ends lost 4 bases and 7 bases, in that order; junction bases with no gene match: 10. The CDR3 nucleotides are TGTGCCAGCAGTGGACGACAGGGACGGTACCAGCCCCAGCATTTT. Translated, it gives CASSGRQGRYQPQHF.

The gene calls are TRBV7-8 and TRBJ1-5; D not certain. V shed 7 bases and J shed 0 bases, with 31 bases lying between them. The CDR3 contains 21 residues. The germline V gene encodes CDR1 SGHVS and CDR2 FQNEAQ. CDR3 nucleotides: TGTGCCAGCACCTCACGCGAGAGGGTAGGACGGGGATCCTATAGCAATCAGCCCCAGCATTTT. Protein product: CASTSRERVGRGSYSNQPQHF.

The chain joins TRBV6-1 to TRBJ1-3, with no clear D. The CDR3 has 14 amino acids. Germline V gene data show CDR1 as MNHNS and CDR2 as SASEGT. V lost 6 bases to trimming and J lost 2 bases, with 11 bases between them. As DNA, the CDR3 is TGTGCCAGCAGGGCGCGGCCTACTGGAAACACCATATATTTT. Its translation: CASRARPTGNTIYF.